These 24 T cell receptor beta chains were sequenced from one sample in a study of T cell responses to AZD1222 COVID-19 vaccine. Profiling relied on immunoSEQ multiplex PCR, and the TCRdb table lists in-frame clones only, not all of them. The top ten hold roughly 4.2% of the sample, which has 100,000 or so clones, 87% seen once. Sequencing was performed on peripheral blood, taken on day 0 of MenACWY control vaccination. The receptors derive from an adult in good health.

With regard to this clone: The same CDR3 arises from other DNA sequences in this sample as well. V gene TRBV15 combines with J gene TRBJ2-5; unclear D gene. From germline, CDR1 is LNHNV and CDR2 YYDKDF (reference sequence). V was pared by 0 bases and J by 2 bases, with 7 bases between. CDR3 length: 14 residues. Here the CDR3 reads CATSRDLRQETQYF. CDR3 in DNA: TGTGCCACCAGCAGAGATCTTCGACAAGAGACCCAGTACTTC.

The gene calls are TRBV19 and TRBJ1-1; perhaps TRBD1 as D (6 bases). V was pared by 10 bases and J by 0 bases, with 9 bases between. From germline, CDR1 is LNHDA and CDR2 SQIVND (reference sequence). The CDR3 consists of 12 residues. CDR3 amino acids: CATRDMNTEAFF. The CDR3 nucleotides read TGTGCCACTAGGGACATGAACACTGAAGCTTTCTTT.

The chain has TRBV7-2 and TRBJ2-5, with D hard to call. The germline gives CDR1 SGHTA, CDR2 FQGNSA. The V end was cut by 0 bases, the J end by 5 bases, with 7 bases between. The CDR3 totals 13 residues. The CDR3 here is CASSLAFSETQYF. The CDR3 nucleotides read TGTGCCAGCAGCTTAGCTTTTAGTGAGACCCAGTACTTC.

This clone was seen more than once but under ten times. This rearrangement joins TRBV9 to TRBJ1-1; D not resolved. The V gene's germline CDR1 is SGDLS and CDR2 YYNGEE. The CDR3 is 13 amino acids. V lost 2 bases, J lost 5 bases, and 10 bases lay in between. CDR3: CASSVAGRTEAFF. The CDR3 DNA is TGTGCCAGCAGCGTCGCGGGCCGGACTGAAGCTTTCTTT.

This sequence joins TRBV6-2 or TRBV6-3 and TRBJ1-5; 8 bases are a match to TRBD1. The CDR3 consists of 18 residues. The V and J ends lost 2 bases and 3 bases, in that order; junction bases with no gene match: 12. Germline CDR1 reads MNHEY; CDR2 reads SVGEGT. The CDR3 loop reads CASSYRDRQSNFNQPQHF. CDR3 DNA: TGTGCCAGCAGTTACCGGGACAGGCAAAGCAATTTCAATCAGCCCCAGCATTTT.

The chain employs TRBV30 and TRBJ2-1; 10 nucleotides align to TRBD2. V dropped 2 bases and J dropped 0; count of bases not matched to a gene: 7. The CDR3 is 17 residues long. Germline CDR1 and CDR2: GTSNPN and SVGIG (reference sequence). The CDR3 region has the DNA TGTGCCTGGAGTTCGTCTAGCGGGGGTAGCTCCTACAATGAGCAGTTCTTC. Protein product: CAWSSSSGGSSYNEQFF.

The chain links TRBV19 to TRBJ1-1, with a tentative D call TRBD1 (5 bases). Per germline, CDR1 LNHDA and CDR2 SQIVND (reference sequence). This CDR3 is 14 amino acids long. Trimming took off 3 bases at V and 4 bases at J, with 12 bases between the two ends. The CDR3 coding sequence is TGTGCCAGTAGTATTCAGGGTATGAGCACTGAAGCTTTCTTT. Amino acid sequence: CASSIQGMSTEAFF. The full variable domain, completed using reference TRBV19 and TRBJ1-1, is DGGITQSPKYLFRKEGQNVTLSCEQNLNHDAMYWYRQDPGQGLRLIYYSQIVNDFQKGDIAEGYSVSREKKESFPLTVTSAQKNPTAFYLCASSIQGMSTEAFFGQGTRLTVV.

The CDR3 region is CAWKGPTPAAFF. CDR3 DNA sequence: TGTGCCTGGAAGGGTCCGACCCCGGCGGCTTTCTTT. V gene TRBV30 combines with J gene TRBJ1-1; D not resolved. Trimming shortened V by 4 bases and J by 11 bases, and 17 bases separated the two germline ends. The CDR3 has 12 amino acids. Germline CDR1 GTSNPN, CDR2 SVGIG (reference sequence).

This chain connects TRBV6-1 to TRBJ1-5; possible D gene TRBD1, 5 bases. The CDR3 is 15 residues long. V was clipped by 1 base and J by 0 bases, with 7 bases between them. The V gene's germline CDR1 is MNHNS and CDR2 SASEGT. CDR3 loop: CASSEEGTSNQPQHF. The DNA of the CDR3 is TGTGCCAGCAGTGAAGAGGGGACTAGCAATCAGCCCCAGCATTTT.

V gene TRBV12-3 or TRBV12-4 combines with J gene TRBJ1-1; D ambiguous. The germline V and J ends were trimmed by 2 bases and 0 bases, with 4 bases remaining between them. This CDR3 is built from 13 residues. This chain's CDR3 is CASSLTVNTEAFF. The CDR3 bases are TGTGCCAGCAGTTTAACGGTGAACACTGAAGCTTTCTTT.

This clone occurred once. The chain uses TRBV7-6 and TRBJ2-2; 8 bases agree with TRBD1. CDR3 length: 15 amino acids. The ends lost 5 bases at V and 4 bases at J; junction bases unmatched: 6. CDR1 and CDR2 from the germline V gene are SGHVS and FNYEAQ. The CDR3 DNA sequence: TGTGCCAGCAGCCACAGACAGGGGCGCACCGGGGAGCTGTTTTTT. It codes for CASSHRQGRTGELFF.

The chain couples TRBV6-2 or TRBV6-3 to TRBJ1-1, with 9 bases fitting TRBD1. V lost 6 bases to trimming and J lost 1 base; unmatched junction nucleotides: 6. In germline, CDR1 is MNHEY, CDR2 SVGEGT. This CDR3 comprises 15 residues. CDR3 loop: CASSQVGQGNTEAFF. CDR3 DNA: TGTGCCAGCAGCCAGGTGGGACAGGGGAACACTGAAGCTTTCTTT.

The count of this clone is one. The gene calls are TRBV24-1 and TRBJ2-2, with D possibly matching TRBD2 (6 bases). V shed 11 bases and J shed 2 bases, with 11 bases lying between them. Germline CDR1 KGHDR, CDR2 SFDVKD. This CDR3 has 13 amino acids. This CDR3 is CASGDHNTGELFF. The CDR3 DNA reads TGTGCCAGCGGGGACCATAACACCGGGGAGCTGTTTTTT.

Judged by abundance, this clone is medium-sized (0.01 to 0.1%). J is TRBJ2-1 and V is TRBV2; the D gene is possibly TRBD2 (5 bases). The CDR3 runs 13 residues. Trimming took 4 bases from V and 5 from J, leaving 9 bases between them. Germline CDR1 SNHLY, CDR2 FYNNEI. CDR3 DNA: TGTGCCAGCAGTGTTGGACTTAACAATGAGCAGTTCTTC. Translating it yields CASSVGLNNEQFF.

This chain connects TRBV3-1 (or the pseudogene TRBV3-2) to TRBJ2-3; D gene uncertain. V was shortened by 2 bases and J by 0 bases, with 6 bases between the two germline ends. This CDR3 comprises 14 residues. CDR1 and CDR2 (germline): LGHDT, YNNKEL (reference sequence). Written as DNA, the CDR3 is TGTGCCAGCAGCCAATTCACCAGCACAGATACGCAGTATTTT. Protein product: CASSQFTSTDTQYF.

The CDR3 protein is CASSYSDGYGYTF. DNA of the CDR3: TGTGCCAGCAGTTACTCCGACGGCTATGGCTACACCTTC. This chain connects TRBV6-5 to TRBJ1-2, with D hard to call. This CDR3 spans 13 amino acids. Per germline, CDR1 MNHEY and CDR2 SVGAGI. The V and J ends lost 0 bases and 4 bases respectively, with 6 bases between them.

V usage is TRBV2 and J usage is TRBJ1-4; weak D call: TRBD1 (6 bases). Germline V gives CDR1 SNHLY, CDR2 FYNNEI. V was trimmed by 5 bases and J by 6 bases, leaving 16 bases between them. CDR3 length equals 15 residues. CDR3 sequence (DNA): TGTGCCAGCAGTCGAAACAGGGAAGGGTATGAAAAACTGTTTTTT. It codes for CASSRNREGYEKLFF.

The chain couples TRBV5-1 to TRBJ2-7, with D uncertain. The CDR3 spans 14 residues. Looked up from germline, CDR1 is SGHRS and CDR2 is YFSETQ. The V gene lost 2 bases and the J gene lost 3 bases, with 12 bases spanning the gap. The CDR3 protein is CASSFIGSGYEQYF. In DNA form, the CDR3 reads TGCGCCAGCAGCTTTATCGGCAGTGGCTACGAGCAGTACTTC.

This rearrangement joins TRBV7-7 to TRBJ2-2, with a tentative D call TRBD2 (6 bases). The germline V and J ends were trimmed by 1 base and 4 bases, with 16 bases remaining between them. CDR3 length equals 17 residues. CDR1 and CDR2 from the germline V gene are SSHAT and FNYEAQ (reference sequence). CDR3 residues: CASSLDGGAAVTGELFF. The CDR3 nucleotides are TGTGCCAGCAGCTTAGATGGAGGGGCGGCGGTCACCGGGGAGCTGTTTTTT.

Notes on this clone: Distinct nucleotide sequences in the sample also encode this CDR3. The chain employs TRBV12-3 or TRBV12-4 and TRBJ1-1; D is possibly TRBD1 (5 bases). V gave up 2 bases and J gave up 1 base, with 5 bases separating them. The CDR3 extends over 13 amino acids. Here the CDR3 reads CASSLRGNTEAFF. For the CDR3, the DNA is TGTGCCAGCAGTTTAAGGGGGAACACTGAAGCTTTCTTT.

The chain carries TRBV5-4 and TRBJ2-2; no definite D call. This CDR3 is built from 15 residues. In germline, CDR1 is SGHNT, CDR2 YYREEE (reference sequence). Trimming pared 0 bases from V and 5 bases from J, leaving 11 bases between. This chain's CDR3 is CASSLAGSRTGELFF. For the CDR3, the DNA is TGTGCCAGCAGCTTGGCCGGCAGTCGTACCGGGGAGCTGTTTTTT.

This chain connects TRBV4-1 to TRBJ1-1, with D possibly TRBD1 on 6 matching bases. Germline-derived CDR1 and CDR2 are MGHRA and YSYEKL. The V end was cut by 2 bases, the J end by 0 bases, with 13 bases between. The CDR3 totals 16 residues. The CDR3 region is CASSQRTETVNTEAFF. DNA for the CDR3: TGCGCCAGCAGCCAACGGACAGAGACCGTGAACACTGAAGCTTTCTTT.

V is TRBV5-4 and J is TRBJ2-1; the D is unclear. The CDR3 length is 16 residues. CDR1 is SGHNT and CDR2 is YYREEE in the germline V gene (reference sequence). Between the trimmed V and J ends, which lost 2 bases and 3 bases, there was a span of 15 bases. The CDR3 is CASSFGVTPSYNEQFF. In nucleotides, the CDR3 is TGTGCCAGCAGCTTTGGGGTGACCCCCAGCTACAATGAGCAGTTCTTC.

The chain carries TRBV19 and TRBJ2-5; D is possibly TRBD1 (6 bases). Between the trimmed V and J ends, which lost 5 bases and 0 bases, there was a span of 10 bases. Per germline, CDR1 LNHDA and CDR2 SQIVND (reference sequence). This CDR3 comprises 14 residues. In DNA form, the CDR3 reads TGTGCCAGTAGTGGGGGCTTGTACCAAGAGACCCAGTACTTC. Amino acids: CASSGGLYQETQYF.